A single sample is the source of the 5 T cell receptor beta chains below, sequenced in a study of cytomegalovirus exposure and HLA in healthy donors. PCR amplification relied on 60 Vbeta primers (plus 13 Jbeta primers). Sequencing was performed with immunoSEQ multiplex PCR; in TCRdb, only in-frame clones are kept and a portion is missing. This table holds 50,000 to 70,000 clones, around 83% found once. Sample: PBMCs. The receptors here all came from a human donor in good health.

V is TRBV5-1 and J is TRBJ2-5; 7 bases agree with TRBD2. Germline trimming cut 4 bases from V and 3 bases from J; bases unmatched to any gene: 6. Germline CDR1 SGHRS, CDR2 YFSETQ. The CDR3 sequence is 14 residues long. The CDR3: CASSRLGGEETQYF. The CDR3 DNA is TGCGCCAGCAGCCGCCTGGGGGGGGAAGAGACCCAGTACTTC. Full variable domain (rest looked up from reference TRBV5-1 and TRBJ2-5): KAGVTQTPRYLIKTRGQQVTLSCSPISGHRSVSWYQQTPGQGLQFLFEYFSETQRNKGNFPGRFSGRQFSNSRSEMNVSTLELGDSALYLCASSRLGGEETQYFGPGTRLLVL.

For this clone: Other DNA variants within this sample encode the same CDR3. The chain employs TRBV9 and TRBJ1-2; no definite D call. The ends were cut back, 7 bases at V and 4 bases at J, with 8 bases in the middle. The CDR3 covers 11 residues. Germline CDR1 and CDR2: SGDLS and YYNGEE. CDR3: CASGQAYGYTF. In nucleotides, the CDR3 is TGTGCCAGCGGTCAGGCCTATGGCTACACCTTC.

The V call is TRBV7-6, the J call TRBJ2-1, with TRBD2 identical over 7 bases. The germline V gene encodes CDR1 SGHVS and CDR2 FNYEAQ. V lost 5 bases, J lost 5 bases, and 18 bases stayed unmatched. This CDR3 has 18 residues. The CDR3 DNA sequence: TGTGCCAGCAGCCATAGGGTCGTGACTAGCAAGACCGACAATGAGCAGTTCTTC. Its protein is CASSHRVVTSKTDNEQFF.

CDR3 sequence reads: CASRARDRENEKLFF. In DNA form, the CDR3 reads TGTGCCAGCAGAGCCCGAGACAGGGAAAACGAAAAACTGTTTTTT. The V and J genes are TRBV12-1 and TRBJ1-4; the table calls TRBD1, which could not be checked here. TRBV12-1 counts as a pseudogene. The CDR3 spans 15 residues.

V is TRBV5-4 and J is TRBJ2-2; no firm D call. The CDR3 covers 14 residues. Germline assignment: CDR1 SGHNT and CDR2 YYREEE (reference sequence). V was cut by 4 bases and J by 5 bases, with 12 bases left in between. The CDR3 DNA reads as TGTGCCAGCAGCCCTAGACTTGAGACCGGGGAGCTGTTTTTT. It encodes CASSPRLETGELFF.